This T cell receptor beta chain was sequenced for a study of PD-1 blockade in mismatch repair-deficient tumors. The germline gives CDR1 GTSNPN, CDR2 SVGIG (reference sequence). V was clipped by 3 bases and J by 0 bases, with 12 bases between them. The CDR3 spans 15 residues. Clones were read by immunoSEQ multiplex PCR, and TCRdb kept only the in-frame ones, dropping some. Here the sample spans about 22,000 clones, approximately 85% being singletons. This TCR was sampled from an adult with mismatch repair-deficient cancer. V is TRBV30 and J is TRBJ1-5; no clear D. Sequenced here: peripheral blood, sampled 2 weeks after starting pembrolizumab. DNA of the CDR3: TGTGCCTGGAGCAAGGGCTCGGATAGCAATCAGCCCCAGCATTTT. Protein product: CAWSKGSDSNQPQHF.